A single T cell receptor beta chain is shown here with its context. Antigen: not known. Assay used: immunoSEQ multiplex PCR; TCRdb lists only in-frame clones, some missing. The sample records roughly 200,000 clones, around 90% being singletons. This record belongs to a study of T cell responses to AZD1222 COVID-19 vaccine. Study observations and caveats: The study sampled repertoires only after the peak T cell response.

There are 14 residues in the CDR3. The V gene lost 4 bases and the J gene lost 3 bases, with 15 bases spanning the gap. Germline V gives CDR1 GTSNPN, CDR2 SVGIG (reference sequence). V is TRBV30 and J is TRBJ1-1; TRBD1 might be the D (6 bases). The clonotype comes from an adult in good health. The specimen comprised peripheral blood, sampled on day 0 of AZD1222 vaccination. CDR3 DNA: TGTGCCTGGACCCTGGACAGACGGGACACTGAAGCTTTCTTT. Translated, it gives CAWTLDRRDTEAFF.